A selection of T cell receptor beta chains follows, all from one sample in a study of cytomegalovirus exposure and HLA in healthy donors. Assay: immunoSEQ multiplex PCR; the TCRdb copy retains only in-frame clones and omits some. The sample shows 55,000 to 70,000 clones, around 90% of them seen only once. Specimen: PBMCs. The receptors come from a man aged 18 to 30 in good health and CMV-seronegative. Each CDR3 is given with its conserved first and last residue. The D gene is left open where the match is weak. Clone size is given for some rows only: seen once, a few or many times, or a class if the clone is expanded.

V gene	D gene	clone size	J gene	CDR3 DNA	CDR3 protein
TRBV25-1	-	-	TRBJ1-2	TGTGCCAGCAGTATTCGGGATGGCTACACCTTC	CASSIRDGYTF
TRBV9	TRBD1	-	TRBJ1-2	TGTGCCAGCAGCCCAGCGGGACAGGGTATCTATGGCTACACCTTC	CASSPAGQGIYGYTF
TRBV7-9	-	-	TRBJ2-3	TGTGCCAGCAGCCCCCTCTCTCGAGATACGCAGTATTTT	CASSPLSRDTQYF
TRBV6-1	-	once	TRBJ1-2	TGTGCCAGCAGTGAACTGGGCGGCTACACCTTC	CASSELGGYTF
TRBV7-3	TRBD1	-	TRBJ2-2	TGTGCCAGCAGCTCAATGGACAGGGGAACCGGGGAGCTGTTTTTT	CASSSMDRGTGELFF
TRBV7-2	TRBD2	-	TRBJ2-2	TGTGCCAGCGGACTGCGACTAGCGGGAGTAGATGGGGAGCTGTTTTTT	CASGLRLAGVDGELFF
TRBV6-5	-	-	TRBJ1-1	TGTGCCAGCAGTACCGGGGGGGCGAACACTGAAGCTTTCTTT	CASSTGGANTEAFF
TRBV28	TRBD1	-	TRBJ1-4	TGTGCCAGCAGTATCGCCGGGACAGAAAGGGAAAAACTGTTTTTT	CASSIAGTEREKLFF
TRBV9	TRBD1	-	TRBJ2-7	TGTGCCAGCAGCGTAGAGGCTAAGGGGGCGGCCTACGAGCAGTACTTC	CASSVEAKGAAYEQYF
TRBV28	-	-	TRBJ1-5	TGTGCCAGCAGTTTAAGACAGGTCAATCAGCCCCAGCATTTT	CASSLRQVNQPQHF
TRBV11-2	-	-	TRBJ1-5	TGTGCCAGCAGCTGGGCAGAGAATCAGCCCCAGCATTTT	CASSWAENQPQHF
TRBV30	-	-	TRBJ1-1	TGTGCCTGGAGTGCGGTGGGGCTGAACACTGAAGCTTTCTTT	CAWSAVGLNTEAFF
TRBV4-2	-	-	TRBJ2-6	TGTGCCAGCAGCCAAGTGCTAGTAGGGGCCAACGTCCTGACTTTC	CASSQVLVGANVLTF
TRBV6-1	-	-	TRBJ2-7	TGTTTCGGCGGGCCAAGCTCCTACGAGCAGTACTTC	CFGGPSSYEQYF
TRBV27	-	once	TRBJ2-5	TGTGCCAGCAGTCCCAGCCAGGCCTACCAAGAGACCCAGTACTTC	CASSPSQAYQETQYF
TRBV18	-	-	TRBJ1-2	TGTGCCAGCTCACCCCCGCCAGGGTATCATGGCTACACCTTC	CASSPPPGYHGYTF
TRBV7-3	TRBD2	-	TRBJ2-1	TGTGCCAGCAGCCTCAGCGGGAGCATTTACAATGAGCAGTTCTTC	CASSLSGSIYNEQFF
TRBV5-1	TRBD2	-	TRBJ2-1	TGCGCCAGCAGCAAAGGACTAGCGGGTCTCTACAATGAGCAGTTCTTC	CASSKGLAGLYNEQFF
TRBV5-5	-	few	TRBJ1-4	TGTGCCAGCAGTTCCGCTGGGGGGAGGAAACTGTTTTTT	CASSSAGGRKLFF
TRBV27	TRBD2	-	TRBJ2-1	TGTGCCAGCAGCCTGGTGGCTAGCGGGAGGAGGAGGTTCTTC	CASSLVASGRRRFF
TRBV9	TRBD2	-	TRBJ2-1	TGTGCCAGCAGCGTAGTTGGTACTAGCGGAGCCTACAATGAGCAGTTCTTC	CASSVVGTSGAYNEQFF
TRBV4-2	TRBD2	-	TRBJ2-1	TGTGCCAGCAGCCAAGAAACTAGCGGGAAGGTCAATGAGCAGTTCTTC	CASSQETSGKVNEQFF
TRBV7-9	-	-	TRBJ1-1	TGTGCCAGCAGCGGGCTCGAAGCTTTCTTT	CASSGLEAFF
TRBV14	TRBD1	-	TRBJ1-5	TGTGCCAGCAGCCAAGCAGGGGGGACTCAGCCCCAGCATTTT	CASSQAGGTQPQHF
TRBV6-1	TRBD1	once	TRBJ2-7	TGTGCCAGCAGTGGGCCGGGACAGGGAGTAAAGCAGTACTTC	CASSGPGQGVKQYF
TRBV28	TRBD1	once	TRBJ2-1	TGTGCCAGCAGTCCGCCTATTGGGACAGGGTCCTACAATGAGCAGTTCTTC	CASSPPIGTGSYNEQFF
TRBV7-8	-	-	TRBJ1-5	TGTGCCAGCAGCTTAGGGCATCAGCCCCAGCATTTT	CASSLGHQPQHF
TRBV28	TRBD1	-	TRBJ2-7	TGTGCCAGCTGGGACAGGGCCAACGAGCAGTACTTC	CASWDRANEQYF
TRBV4-3	-	-	TRBJ1-2	TGCGCCAGCAGCCAAGCTGTGACGGGCTATGGCTACACCTTC	CASSQAVTGYGYTF
TRBV30	TRBD1	-	TRBJ1-4	TGTGCCTGGGGGACAGGGGGCTTGGAAAAACTGTTTTTT	CAWGTGGLEKLFF
TRBV28	TRBD2	-	TRBJ2-2	TGTGCCAGCACTCTCGGGGGGGCGAACACCGGGGAGCTGTTTTTT	CASTLGGANTGELFF
TRBV11-2	-	-	TRBJ1-1	TGTGCCAGCAGCTTAGATTACGTCGGGGGGGCTTTCTTT	CASSLDYVGGAFF
TRBV30	TRBD2	-	TRBJ2-1	TGTGCCTGGGAGCTACTAGCGGGAGAATCATACAATGAGCAGTTCTTC	CAWELLAGESYNEQFF
TRBV29-1	-	-	TRBJ2-7	TGCAGCGTGGCGGGCCCCGCGCACGAGCAGTACTTC	CSVAGPAHEQYF
TRBV30	-	-	TRBJ2-6	TGTGCCCTGGCCGGGGCCAACGTCCTGACTTTC	CALAGANVLTF
TRBV4-2	TRBD2	-	TRBJ2-2	TGTGCCAGCAGCCAAGGGCTAGCGGGAGCCACGAACACCGGGGAGCTGTTTTTT	CASSQGLAGATNTGELFF
TRBV9	TRBD2	-	TRBJ2-2	TGTGCCAGCAGCCCCCGGGGTAGCGGGAGTAGAGGCGGGGAGCTGTTTTTT	CASSPRGSGSRGGELFF
TRBV7-8	-	few	TRBJ2-7	TGTGCCAGCAGCTTATTGGGGAGCTACGAGCAGTACTTC	CASSLLGSYEQYF
TRBV4-1	TRBD1	-	TRBJ2-7	TGCGCCAGCAGCCAAGGACAGGGAGAGGGCTACGAGCAGTACTTC	CASSQGQGEGYEQYF
TRBV30	TRBD2	-	TRBJ2-2	TGTGCCTGGAGTGTCTCCCGGACTAGCGGGAGACGAAACACCGGGGAGCTGTTTTTT	CAWSVSRTSGRRNTGELFF
TRBV6-5	TRBD2	-	TRBJ2-1	TGTGCCAGCAGTCGCACTAGCGGGGACAATGAGCAGTTCTTC	CASSRTSGDNEQFF
TRBV27	TRBD1	once	TRBJ2-7	TGTGCCAGCAGCCGGGACAGGGGAACTTACGAGCAGTACTTC	CASSRDRGTYEQYF
TRBV9	-	-	TRBJ2-2	TGTGCCAGCAGCGTTTCGGGACACCGAAACACCGGGGAGCTGTTTTTT	CASSVSGHRNTGELFF
TRBV27	-	-	TRBJ2-4	TGTGCCAGCAGTCCCCAGGAGGCTAAAAACATTCAGTACTTC	CASSPQEAKNIQYF
TRBV30	TRBD2	-	TRBJ2-5	TGTGCCTGGAGTGTGAGCGGGAGGGCCGGGGAGACCCAGTACTTC	CAWSVSGRAGETQYF
TRBV2	-	-	TRBJ1-5	TGTGCCAGCAGTGATGGCGGGGGTAAGCCCCAGCATTTT	CASSDGGGKPQHF
TRBV7-9	-	-	TRBJ2-7	TGTGCCAGCAGCTTACCCCACTTTAGGGACAACTCCTACGAGCAGTACTTC	CASSLPHFRDNSYEQYF
TRBV9	TRBD1	once	TRBJ1-2	TGTGCCAGCAGCGTAAACCTTATGACAGGGAACTATGGCTACACCTTC	CASSVNLMTGNYGYTF
TRBV9	TRBD2	-	TRBJ2-1	TGTGCCAGCAGCGTGGGCGGCGGGAGGGCCGGGAATGAGCAGTTCTTC	CASSVGGGRAGNEQFF
TRBV5-1	-	-	TRBJ2-5	TGCGCCAGCAGCTTGGAGGCGGCGGTCGAGACCCAGTACTTC	CASSLEAAVETQYF
TRBV4-1	-	-	TRBJ1-5	TGCGCCAGCCTCGAAAGGAGGGGTGGCAATCAGCCCCAGCATTTT	CASLERRGGNQPQHF
TRBV27	TRBD1	-	TRBJ2-7	TGTGCCAGCAGTCTAACCAGGACAGGTTCACCCTACGAGCAGTACTTC	CASSLTRTGSPYEQYF
TRBV7-9	-	-	TRBJ2-1	TGTGCCAGCAGCTTGCTCCTACAGCGGGAGCAGTTCTTC	CASSLLLQREQFF